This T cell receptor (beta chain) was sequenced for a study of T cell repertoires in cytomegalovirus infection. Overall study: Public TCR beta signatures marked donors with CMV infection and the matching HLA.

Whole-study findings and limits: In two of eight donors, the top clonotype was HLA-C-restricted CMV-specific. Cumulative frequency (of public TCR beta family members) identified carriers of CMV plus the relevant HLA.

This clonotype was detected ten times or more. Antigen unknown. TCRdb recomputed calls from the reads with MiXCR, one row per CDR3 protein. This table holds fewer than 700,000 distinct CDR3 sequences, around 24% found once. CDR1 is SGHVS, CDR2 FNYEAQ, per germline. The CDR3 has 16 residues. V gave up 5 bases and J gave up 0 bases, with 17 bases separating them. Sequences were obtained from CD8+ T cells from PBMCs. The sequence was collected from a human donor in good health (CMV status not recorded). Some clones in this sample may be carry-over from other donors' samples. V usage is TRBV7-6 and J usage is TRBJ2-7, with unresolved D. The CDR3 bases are TGTGCCAGCAGCCAATTTGGGTTGTCGAGCTCCTACGAGCAGTACTTC. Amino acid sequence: CASSQFGLSSSYEQYF.